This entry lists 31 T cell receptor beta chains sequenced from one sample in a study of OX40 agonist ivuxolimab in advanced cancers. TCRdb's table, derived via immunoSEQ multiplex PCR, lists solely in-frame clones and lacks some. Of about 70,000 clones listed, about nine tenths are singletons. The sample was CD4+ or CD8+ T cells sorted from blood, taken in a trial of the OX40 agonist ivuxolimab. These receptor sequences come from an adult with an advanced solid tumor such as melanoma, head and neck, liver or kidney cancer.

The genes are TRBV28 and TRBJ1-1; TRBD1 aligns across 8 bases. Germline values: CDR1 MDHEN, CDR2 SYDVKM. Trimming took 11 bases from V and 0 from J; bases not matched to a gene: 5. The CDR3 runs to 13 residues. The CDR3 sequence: CAGRQGMNTEAFF. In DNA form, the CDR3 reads TGTGCCGGTAGACAGGGGATGAACACTGAAGCTTTCTTT.

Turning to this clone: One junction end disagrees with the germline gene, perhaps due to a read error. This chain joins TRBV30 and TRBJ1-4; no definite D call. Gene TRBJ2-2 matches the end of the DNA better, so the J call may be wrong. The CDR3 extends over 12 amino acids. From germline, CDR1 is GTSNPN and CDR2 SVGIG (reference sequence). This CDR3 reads CAWSRNTRELFF. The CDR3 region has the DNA TGTGCCTGGAGCCGAAACACCCGGGAGCTGTTTTTT.

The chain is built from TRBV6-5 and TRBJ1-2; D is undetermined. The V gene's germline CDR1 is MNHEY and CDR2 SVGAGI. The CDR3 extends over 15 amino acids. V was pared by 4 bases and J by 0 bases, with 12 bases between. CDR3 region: CASSLSPSTNYGYTF. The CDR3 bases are TGTGCCAGCAGTTTGTCCCCCTCTACTAACTATGGCTACACCTTC.

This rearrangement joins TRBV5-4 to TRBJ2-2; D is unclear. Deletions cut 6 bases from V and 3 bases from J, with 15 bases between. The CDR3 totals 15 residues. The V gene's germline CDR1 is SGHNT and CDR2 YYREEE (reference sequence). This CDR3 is CASTVGHSYTGELFF. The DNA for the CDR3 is TGTGCCAGCACCGTTGGGCACTCTTACACCGGGGAGCTGTTTTTT.

The CDR3 DNA reads as TGTGCCAGCAGTTCCGGGACAGGGGGCTCCTACGAGCAGTACTTC. As protein: CASSSGTGGSYEQYF. The genes are TRBV5-4 and TRBJ2-7; the match to TRBD1 covers 11 bases. CDR3 size: 15 residues. Trimming took 5 bases from V and 0 from J; bases not matched to a gene: 4. Germline V gene sequence: CDR1 SGHNT, CDR2 YYREEE (reference sequence).

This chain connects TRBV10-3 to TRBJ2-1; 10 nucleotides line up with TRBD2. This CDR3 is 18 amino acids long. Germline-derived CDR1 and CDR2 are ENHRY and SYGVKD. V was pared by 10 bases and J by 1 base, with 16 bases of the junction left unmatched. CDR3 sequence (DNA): TGTGCCACCAAAACTTCTAGCGGGGGTATCGTTTCCTACAATGAGCAGTTCTTC. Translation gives CATKTSSGGIVSYNEQFF.

CDR3: CASSLGWQGYNEQFF. CDR3 in DNA: TGTGCCAGCAGCTTAGGTTGGCAGGGCTACAATGAGCAGTTCTTC. V gene TRBV7-9 combines with J gene TRBJ2-1, with D tentatively TRBD1 (5 bases). The CDR3 has 15 residues. Trimming shortened V by 1 base and J by 3 bases, and 10 bases separated the two germline ends. Germline lookup yields CDR1 SEHNR and CDR2 FQNEAQ (reference sequence).

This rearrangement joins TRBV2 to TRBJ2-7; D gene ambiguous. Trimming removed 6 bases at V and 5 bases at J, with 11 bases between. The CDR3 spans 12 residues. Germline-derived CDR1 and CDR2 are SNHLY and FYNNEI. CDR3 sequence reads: CASRRYSNEQYF. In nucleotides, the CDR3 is TGTGCCAGCAGAAGGTATTCCAACGAGCAGTACTTC.

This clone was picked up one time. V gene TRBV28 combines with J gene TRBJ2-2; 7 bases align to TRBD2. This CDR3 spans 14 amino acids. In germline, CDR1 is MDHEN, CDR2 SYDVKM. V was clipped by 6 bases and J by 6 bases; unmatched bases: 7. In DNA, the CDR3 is TGTGCCAGCAGACCAGCGGGGTCCGCCGGGGAGCTGTTTTTT. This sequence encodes CASRPAGSAGELFF. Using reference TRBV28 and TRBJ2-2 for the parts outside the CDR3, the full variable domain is DVKVTQSSRYLVKRTGEKVFLECVQDMDHENMFWYRQDPGLGLRLIYFSYDVKMKEKGDIPEGYSVSREKKERFSLILESASTNQTSMYLCASRPAGSAGELFFGEGSRLTVL.

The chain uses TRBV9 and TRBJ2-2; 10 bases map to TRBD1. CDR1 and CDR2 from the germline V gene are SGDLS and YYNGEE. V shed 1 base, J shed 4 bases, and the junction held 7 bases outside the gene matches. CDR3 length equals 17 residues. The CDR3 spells CASSVPRDRGFTGELFF. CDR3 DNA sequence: TGTGCCAGCAGCGTACCCCGGGACAGGGGCTTCACCGGGGAGCTGTTTTTT.

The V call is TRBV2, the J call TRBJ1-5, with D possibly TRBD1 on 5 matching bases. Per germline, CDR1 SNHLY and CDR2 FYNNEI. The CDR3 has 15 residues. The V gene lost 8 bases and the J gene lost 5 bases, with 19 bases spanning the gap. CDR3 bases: TGTGCCAGCGGTGTACGGGACGGAAGGTATCAGCCCCAGCATTTT. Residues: CASGVRDGRYQPQHF.

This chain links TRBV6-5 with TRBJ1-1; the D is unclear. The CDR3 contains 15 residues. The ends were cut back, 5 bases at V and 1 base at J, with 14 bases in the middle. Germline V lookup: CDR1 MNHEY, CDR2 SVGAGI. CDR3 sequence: CASSPRTAGNTEAFF. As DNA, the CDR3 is TGTGCCAGCAGTCCCCGCACCGCCGGGAACACTGAAGCTTTCTTT.

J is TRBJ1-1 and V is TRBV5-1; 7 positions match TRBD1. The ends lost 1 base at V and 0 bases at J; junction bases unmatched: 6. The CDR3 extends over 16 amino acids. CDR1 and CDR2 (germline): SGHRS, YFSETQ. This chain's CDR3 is CASSLSPGQLNTEAFF. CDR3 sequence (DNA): TGCGCCAGCAGCTTGTCCCCGGGACAGTTGAACACTGAAGCTTTCTTT.

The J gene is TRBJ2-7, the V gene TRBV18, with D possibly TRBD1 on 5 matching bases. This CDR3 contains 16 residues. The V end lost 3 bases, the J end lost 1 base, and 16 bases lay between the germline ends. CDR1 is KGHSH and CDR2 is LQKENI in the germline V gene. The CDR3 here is CASSPPGSIGSYEQYF. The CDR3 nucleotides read TGTGCCAGCTCACCCCCAGGGTCGATAGGATCCTACGAGCAGTACTTC.

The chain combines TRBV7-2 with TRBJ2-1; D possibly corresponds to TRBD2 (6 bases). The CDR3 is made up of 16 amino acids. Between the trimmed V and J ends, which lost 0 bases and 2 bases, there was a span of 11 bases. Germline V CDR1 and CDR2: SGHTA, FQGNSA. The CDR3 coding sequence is TGTGCCAGCAGCTTAGCCCAGGGACTGGCCTACAATGAGCAGTTCTTC. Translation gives CASSLAQGLAYNEQFF.

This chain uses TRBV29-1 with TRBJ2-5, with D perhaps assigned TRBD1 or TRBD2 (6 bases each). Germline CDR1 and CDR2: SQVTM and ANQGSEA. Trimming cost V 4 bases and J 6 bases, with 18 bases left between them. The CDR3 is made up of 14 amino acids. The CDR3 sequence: CSVVEGGSFQTQYF. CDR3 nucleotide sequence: TGCAGCGTTGTTGAGGGGGGATCCTTTCAGACCCAGTACTTC. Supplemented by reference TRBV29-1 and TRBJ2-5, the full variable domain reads SAVISQKPSRDICQRGTSLTIQCQVDSQVTMMFWYRQQPGQSLTLIATANQGSEATYESGFVIDKFPISRPNLTFSTLTVSNMSPEDSSIYLCSVVEGGSFQTQYFGPGTRLLVL.

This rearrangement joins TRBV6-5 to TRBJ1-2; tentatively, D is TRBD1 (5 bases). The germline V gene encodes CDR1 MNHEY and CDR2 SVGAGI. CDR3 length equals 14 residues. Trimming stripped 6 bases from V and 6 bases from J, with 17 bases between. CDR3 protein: CASRETDSSDGYTF. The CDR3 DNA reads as TGTGCCAGCAGAGAGACAGACTCCTCTGATGGCTACACCTTC.

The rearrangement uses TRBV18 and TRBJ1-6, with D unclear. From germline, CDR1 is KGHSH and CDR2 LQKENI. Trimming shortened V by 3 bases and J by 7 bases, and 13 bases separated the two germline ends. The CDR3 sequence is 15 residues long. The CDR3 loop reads CASSPSRAENSPLHF. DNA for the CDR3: TGTGCCAGCTCACCGAGCCGGGCGGAGAATTCACCCCTCCACTTT.

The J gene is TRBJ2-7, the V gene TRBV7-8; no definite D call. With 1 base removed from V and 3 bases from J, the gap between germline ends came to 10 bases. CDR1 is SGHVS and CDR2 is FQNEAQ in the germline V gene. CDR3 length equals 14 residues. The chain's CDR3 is CASSLGTANYEQYF. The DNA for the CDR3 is TGTGCCAGCAGCTTAGGAACTGCCAACTACGAGCAGTACTTC.

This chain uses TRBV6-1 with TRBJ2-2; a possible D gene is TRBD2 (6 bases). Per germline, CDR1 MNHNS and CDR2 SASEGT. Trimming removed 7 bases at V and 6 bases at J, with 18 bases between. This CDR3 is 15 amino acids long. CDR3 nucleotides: TGTGCCAGCACCTCGGGAGCGAAACTCTCCGGGGAGCTGTTTTTT. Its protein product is CASTSGAKLSGELFF.

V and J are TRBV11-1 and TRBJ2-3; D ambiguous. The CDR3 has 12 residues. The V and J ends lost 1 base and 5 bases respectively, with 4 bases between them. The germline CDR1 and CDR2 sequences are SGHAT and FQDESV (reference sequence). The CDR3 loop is CASSLGLDTQYF. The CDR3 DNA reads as TGTGCCAGCAGCTTAGGCCTAGATACGCAGTATTTT.

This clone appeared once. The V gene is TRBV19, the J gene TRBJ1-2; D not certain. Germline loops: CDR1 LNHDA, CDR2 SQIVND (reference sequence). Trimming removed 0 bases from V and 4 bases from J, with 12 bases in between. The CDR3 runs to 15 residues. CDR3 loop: CASSIDTGIFYGYTF. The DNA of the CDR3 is TGTGCCAGTAGTATAGATACGGGGATATTCTATGGCTACACCTTC.

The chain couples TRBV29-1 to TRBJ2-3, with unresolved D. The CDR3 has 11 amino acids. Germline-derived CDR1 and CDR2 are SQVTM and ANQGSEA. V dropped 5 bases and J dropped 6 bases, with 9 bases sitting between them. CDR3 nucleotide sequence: TGCAGCGTTTGGACCGGCGATACGCAGTATTTT. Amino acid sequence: CSVWTGDTQYF.

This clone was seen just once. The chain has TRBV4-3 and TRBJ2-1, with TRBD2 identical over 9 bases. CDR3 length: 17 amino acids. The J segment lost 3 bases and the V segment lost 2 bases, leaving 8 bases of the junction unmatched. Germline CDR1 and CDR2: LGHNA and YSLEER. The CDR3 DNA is TGCGCCAGCAGCCAATCCTCTCTAGCGGGGATCTACAATGAGCAGTTCTTC. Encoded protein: CASSQSSLAGIYNEQFF.

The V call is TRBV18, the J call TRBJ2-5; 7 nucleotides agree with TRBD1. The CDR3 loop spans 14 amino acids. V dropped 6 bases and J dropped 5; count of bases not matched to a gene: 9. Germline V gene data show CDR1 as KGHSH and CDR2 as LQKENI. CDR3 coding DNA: TGTGCCAGCTCCCTAGACAGGGTGATCGAGACCCAGTACTTC. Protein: CASSLDRVIETQYF.

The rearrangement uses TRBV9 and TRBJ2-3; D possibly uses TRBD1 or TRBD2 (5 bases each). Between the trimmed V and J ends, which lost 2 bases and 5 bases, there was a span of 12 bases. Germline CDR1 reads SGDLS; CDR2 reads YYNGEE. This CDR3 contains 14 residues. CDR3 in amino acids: CASSVEGSRDTQYF. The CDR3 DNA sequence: TGTGCCAGCAGCGTCGAGGGGTCCCGAGATACGCAGTATTTT.

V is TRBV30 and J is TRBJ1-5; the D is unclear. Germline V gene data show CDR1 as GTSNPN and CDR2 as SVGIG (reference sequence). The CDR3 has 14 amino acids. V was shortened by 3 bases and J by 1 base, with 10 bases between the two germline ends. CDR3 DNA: TGTGCCTGGAGACTTCCGGGGAGCAATCAGCCCCAGCATTTT. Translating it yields CAWRLPGSNQPQHF. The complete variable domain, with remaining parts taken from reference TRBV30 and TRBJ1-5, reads SQTIHQWPATLVQPVGSPLSLECTVEGTSNPNLYWYRQAAGRGLQLLFYSVGIGQISSEVPQNLSASRPQDRQFILSSKKLLLSDSGFYLCAWRLPGSNQPQHFGDGTRLSIL.

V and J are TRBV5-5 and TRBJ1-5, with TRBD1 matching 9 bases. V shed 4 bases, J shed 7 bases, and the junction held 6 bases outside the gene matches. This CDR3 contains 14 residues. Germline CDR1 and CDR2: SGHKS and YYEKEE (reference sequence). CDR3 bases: TGTGCCAGCAGCCCAGGGACAGGGCAACAGCCCCAGCATTTT. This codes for CASSPGTGQQPQHF.

CDR3 DNA sequence: TGTGCCAGCAGCCCGGGACAGGACTATGGCTACACCTTC. As protein: CASSPGQDYGYTF. The chain uses TRBV2 and TRBJ1-2; TRBD1 matches 8 bases. The V and J ends lost 6 bases and 3 bases, in that order; junction bases with no gene match: 3. This CDR3 has 13 residues. The germline V gene has CDR1 SNHLY and CDR2 FYNNEI.

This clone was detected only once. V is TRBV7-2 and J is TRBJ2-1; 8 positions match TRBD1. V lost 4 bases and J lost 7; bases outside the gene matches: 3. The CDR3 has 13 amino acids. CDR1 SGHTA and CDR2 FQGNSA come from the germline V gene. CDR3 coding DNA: TGTGCCAGCAGCTCTCGGACAGGGAATGAGCAGTTCTTC. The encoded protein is CASSSRTGNEQFF. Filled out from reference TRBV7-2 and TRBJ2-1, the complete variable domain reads GAGVSQSPSNKVTEKGKDVELRCDPISGHTALYWYRQSLGQGLEFLIYFQGNSAPDKSGLPSDRFSAERTGGSVSTLTIQRTQQEDSAVYLCASSSRTGNEQFFGPGTRLTVL.

As DNA, the CDR3 is TGCGCCAGCAGCCGGACAGCAGAAAAACTGTTTTTT. Its protein is CASSRTAEKLFF. V and J are TRBV4-1 and TRBJ1-4, with D maybe TRBD1 (6 bases). The CDR3 covers 12 residues. CDR1 MGHRA and CDR2 YSYEKL come from the germline V gene. V lost 4 bases, J lost 8 bases, and 8 bases lay in between.